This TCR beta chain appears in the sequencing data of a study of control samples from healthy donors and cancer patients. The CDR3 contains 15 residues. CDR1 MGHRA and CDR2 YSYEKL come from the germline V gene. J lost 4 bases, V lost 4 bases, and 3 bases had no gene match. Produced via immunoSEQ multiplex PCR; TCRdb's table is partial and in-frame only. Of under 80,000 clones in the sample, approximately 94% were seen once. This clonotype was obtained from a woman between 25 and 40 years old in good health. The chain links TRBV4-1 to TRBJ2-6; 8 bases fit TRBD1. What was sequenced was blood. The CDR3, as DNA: TGCGCCAGCAGCCCGGACAGGGCCGGGGCCAACGTCCTGACTTTC. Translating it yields CASSPDRAGANVLTF.